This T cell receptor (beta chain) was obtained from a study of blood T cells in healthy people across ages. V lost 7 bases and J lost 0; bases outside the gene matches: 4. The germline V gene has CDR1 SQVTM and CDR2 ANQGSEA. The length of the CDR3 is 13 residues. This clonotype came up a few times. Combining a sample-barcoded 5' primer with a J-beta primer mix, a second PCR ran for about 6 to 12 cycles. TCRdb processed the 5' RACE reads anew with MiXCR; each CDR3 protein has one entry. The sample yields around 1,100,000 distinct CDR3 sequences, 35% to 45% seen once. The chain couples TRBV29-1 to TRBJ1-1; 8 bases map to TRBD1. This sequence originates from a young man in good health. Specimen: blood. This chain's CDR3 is CSATQGVNTEAFF. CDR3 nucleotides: TGCAGCGCCACACAGGGGGTGAACACTGAAGCTTTCTTT.